This T cell receptor (beta chain) was observed in a study of T cells in Graves' hyperthyroidism and ophthalmopathy. Study summary: Blood was drawn when the patient was first diagnosed and still untreated.

Study-wide results and caveats: Most thyroid clonotypes expanded above 0.001 appeared in blood too.

This clonotype appeared a few times. Its specificity is not known. When hyperthyroidism was first diagnosed, the blood sample was taken, preceding any ophthalmopathy symptoms. TCR beta CDR3 region amplification was performed from RNA transcripts. With the HTBI primer set, the TCR CDR3 went through a first round of RT-PCR. MiXCR, applied by TCRdb to the multiplex PCR reads, yields one record per CDR3 protein. The table records roughly 580,000 distinct CDR3 sequences, over 11% of them present only once. The sample taken for sequencing was blood. The sequence came from a woman in her thirties with Graves' hyperthyroidism that later progressed to Graves' ophthalmopathy.

CDR3 DNA sequence: TGTGCCAGCACCCCGACGTGGAGGGAGGGGGGCTACACCTTC. Its translation is CASTPTWREGGYTF. This chain joins TRBV6-1 and TRBJ1-2; D is perhaps TRBD1 (5 bases). V dropped 7 bases and J dropped 8 bases, with 20 bases sitting between them. Germline V gene lookup returns CDR1 MNHNS and CDR2 SASEGT. The CDR3 is 14 residues long.